Below, one T cell receptor beta chain is given with its context. Its cognate antigen is unknown. The entry originates in a study of cytomegalovirus exposure and HLA in healthy donors. Points from the study as a whole: In vitro confirmation showed three CMV-associated chains to be CMV antigen specific.

TCRdb's copy holds only in-frame clones and misses some; the assay was immunoSEQ multiplex PCR. The sample includes about 150,000 clones, about 80% of them seen just once. This CDR3 region has 13 residues. CDR1 and CDR2 (germline): SEHNR, FQNEAQ (reference sequence). J gave up 7 bases and V 5 bases, and 5 bases lay outside the gene matches. The chain links TRBV7-9 to TRBJ2-5; 9 bases line up with TRBD2. The TCR was taken from a man younger than 40 in good health and CMV-seropositive. The sequencing input was PBMCs. CDR3 region: CASSRTSEGTQYF. The CDR3 DNA reads as TGTGCCAGCAGCCGGACTAGCGAGGGGACCCAGTACTTC. The variable domain in full, with the rest retrieved from reference TRBV7-9 and TRBJ2-5, is DTGVSQNPRHKITKRGQNVTFRCDPISEHNRLYWYRQTLGQGPEFLTYFQNEAQLEKSRLLSDRFSAERPKGSFSTLEIQRTEQGDSAMYLCASSRTSEGTQYFGPGTRLLVL.